These 19 T cell receptor beta chains originate from one sample sequenced in a study of blood T cell repertoires in COVID-19. Sequencing was performed with immunoSEQ multiplex PCR; in TCRdb, only in-frame clones are kept and a portion is missing. The sample shows 250,000 to 300,000 clones, around four fifths of them seen only once. The specimen was peripheral blood. The receptors were gathered from a man between 60 and 75 years old who had recovered from COVID-19.

A single count supports this clone. The chain carries TRBV6-5 and TRBJ2-5; 10 bases are shared with TRBD1. This CDR3 spans 16 amino acids. CDR1 is MNHEY, CDR2 SVGAGI, per germline. V shed 4 bases, J shed 5 bases, and the junction held 10 bases outside the gene matches. CDR3 residues: CASSLASGQGLETQYF. CDR3 nucleotide sequence: TGTGCCAGCAGTTTAGCCTCGGGACAGGGGTTGGAGACCCAGTACTTC.

The rearrangement links TRBV10-1 to TRBJ1-2; 10 bases match TRBD1. The trim removed 2 bases at V and 7 bases at J, leaving 13 bases unmatched. The V gene's germline CDR1 is WNHNN and CDR2 SYGVQD (reference sequence). The CDR3 is 17 residues long. CDR3 DNA: TGCGCCAGCAGTGAGCCCCCTACCGACAGGGGGCTCTCTGGCTACACCTTC. As protein: CASSEPPTDRGLSGYTF.

V is TRBV7-2 and J is TRBJ2-1; a weak D match, TRBD2 (6 bases). This CDR3 spans 14 amino acids. Between the trimmed V and J ends, which lost 2 bases and 3 bases, there was a span of 8 bases. CDR1 and CDR2 (germline): SGHTA, FQGNSA. The CDR3 reads CASSLRRGYNEQFF. CDR3 nucleotides: TGTGCCAGCAGCTTAAGGCGGGGCTACAATGAGCAGTTCTTC. Complete variable domain (other parts from reference TRBV7-2 and TRBJ2-1): GAGVSQSPSNKVTEKGKDVELRCDPISGHTALYWYRQSLGQGLEFLIYFQGNSAPDKSGLPSDRFSAERTGGSVSTLTIQRTQQEDSAVYLCASSLRRGYNEQFFGPGTRLTVL.

This sequence joins TRBV11-2 and TRBJ2-7; TRBD1 matches 9 bases. The V gene's germline CDR1 is SGHAT and CDR2 FQNNGV. With 5 bases clipped from V and 2 bases from J, the junction kept 7 bases outside the gene matches. The CDR3 sequence is 15 residues long. The CDR3 spells CASSPPTGGAYEQYF. CDR3 sequence (DNA): TGTGCCAGCAGCCCTCCGACAGGGGGGGCCTACGAGCAGTACTTC. Full variable domain (rest looked up from reference TRBV11-2 and TRBJ2-7): EAGVAQSPRYKIIEKRQSVAFWCNPISGHATLYWYQQILGQGPKLLIQFQNNGVVDDSQLPKDRFSAERLKGVDSTLKIQPAKLEDSAVYLCASSPPTGGAYEQYFGPGTRLTVT.

The chain is built from TRBV4-2 and TRBJ2-5, with 11 nucleotides matching TRBD2. The CDR3 contains 17 residues. The V segment lost 1 base and the J segment 4 bases; nucleotides outside the gene matches: 8. Germline V gives CDR1 LGHNA, CDR2 YNFKEQ. The CDR3 loop is CASSQGNLAGGGETQYF. The CDR3 DNA reads TGTGCCAGCAGCCAAGGAAATTTAGCGGGAGGGGGAGAGACCCAGTACTTC.

The chain combines TRBV19 with TRBJ1-5; 7 bases agree with TRBD1. The CDR3 covers 16 residues. The V and J ends lost 10 bases and 0 bases, in that order; junction bases with no gene match: 12. Germline V CDR1 and CDR2: LNHDA, SQIVND (reference sequence). CDR3 DNA: TGTGCCACCAAAGGAGCCGGGACAGTTAGCAATCAGCCCCAGCATTTT. As protein: CATKGAGTVSNQPQHF. Together with reference TRBV19 and TRBJ1-5, the CDR3 gives the full variable domain: DGGITQSPKYLFRKEGQNVTLSCEQNLNHDAMYWYRQDPGQGLRLIYYSQIVNDFQKGDIAEGYSVSREKKESFPLTVTSAQKNPTAFYLCATKGAGTVSNQPQHFGDGTRLSIL.

In nucleotides, the CDR3 is TGTGCCAGTACCATCCGGGGGTCGGATCAGCCCCAGCATTTT. It specifies CASTIRGSDQPQHF. V and J are TRBV19 and TRBJ1-5; D possibly corresponds to TRBD1 (5 bases). V lost 7 bases, J lost 5 bases, and 15 bases lay in between. The germline gives CDR1 LNHDA, CDR2 SQIVND (reference sequence). This CDR3 region has 14 residues. Supplemented by reference TRBV19 and TRBJ1-5, the full variable domain reads DGGITQSPKYLFRKEGQNVTLSCEQNLNHDAMYWYRQDPGQGLRLIYYSQIVNDFQKGDIAEGYSVSREKKESFPLTVTSAQKNPTAFYLCASTIRGSDQPQHFGDGTRLSIL.

The chain links TRBV3-1 (or the pseudogene TRBV3-2) to TRBJ2-1; tentatively, D is TRBD2 (6 bases). Germline V CDR1 and CDR2: LGHDT, YNNKEL (reference sequence). V gave up 0 bases and J gave up 6 bases, with 27 bases separating them. The CDR3 sequence is 20 residues long. Here the CDR3 reads CASSQDGGKKTKPRGNEQFF. CDR3 DNA sequence: TGTGCCAGCAGCCAAGATGGGGGGAAGAAGACGAAACCCCGTGGCAATGAGCAGTTCTTC.

DNA of the CDR3: TGTGCCAGCAGTTTTCAAGCGGCGGTAGATAGGGAGACCCAGTACTTC. Translation gives CASSFQAAVDRETQYF. The J gene is TRBJ2-5, the V gene TRBV2, with D possibly matching TRBD2 (5 bases). Per the germline V gene, CDR1 is SNHLY and CDR2 is FYNNEI. V lost 5 bases to trimming and J lost 5 bases, with 21 bases between them. The CDR3 runs to 16 residues. Full variable domain (remainder filled in from reference TRBV2 and TRBJ2-5): EPEVTQTPSHQVTQMGQEVILRCVPISNHLYFYWYRQILGQKVEFLVSFYNNEISEKSEIFDDQFSVERPDGSNFTLKIRSTKLEDSAMYFCASSFQAAVDRETQYFGPGTRLLVL.

V and J are TRBV5-1 and TRBJ1-1, with D tentatively TRBD1 (6 bases). CDR3 length equals 17 residues. CDR1 SGHRS and CDR2 YFSETQ come from the germline V gene. With 1 base removed from V and 0 bases from J, the gap between germline ends came to 16 bases. In nucleotides, the CDR3 is TGCGCCAGCAGCTTGATGCCCCAGGGGCTATTGAACACTGAAGCTTTCTTT. Residues: CASSLMPQGLLNTEAFF. The full variable domain, in which reference TRBV5-1 and TRBJ1-1 provide the parts outside the CDR3, is KAGVTQTPRYLIKTRGQQVTLSCSPISGHRSVSWYQQTPGQGLQFLFEYFSETQRNKGNFPGRFSGRQFSNSRSEMNVSTLELGDSALYLCASSLMPQGLLNTEAFFGQGTRLTVV.

This sequence joins TRBV3-1 (or the pseudogene TRBV3-2) and TRBJ1-2; perhaps TRBD1 as D (5 bases). CDR1 LGHDT and CDR2 YNNKEL come from the germline V gene (reference sequence). This CDR3 has 17 residues. V shed 8 bases and J shed 4 bases, with 26 bases lying between them. For the CDR3, the DNA is TGTGCCAGCGGCCCCGACCCACGACAGTCCAGAATCTATGGCTACACCTTC. Protein sequence: CASGPDPRQSRIYGYTF.

The chain carries TRBV19 and TRBJ1-2, with TRBD1 identical over 8 bases. The germline CDR1 and CDR2 sequences are LNHDA and SQIVND (reference sequence). Trimming removed 6 bases from V and 2 bases from J; junction bases left unmatched: 5. This CDR3 has 14 residues. The CDR3 nucleotides are TGTGCCAGTAGGAGCCAGGGGGCCAACTATGGCTACACCTTC. Its translation: CASRSQGANYGYTF.

The V gene is TRBV4-1, the J gene TRBJ1-5; no reliable D call. The CDR3 covers 15 residues. Germline V CDR1 and CDR2: MGHRA, YSYEKL. The V end lost 1 base, the J end lost 2 bases, and 9 bases lay between the germline ends. The CDR3 DNA reads TGCGCCAGCAGCCAAGTGGCCGGGGGCAATCAGCCCCAGCATTTT. Its protein product is CASSQVAGGNQPQHF.

The rearrangement uses TRBV18 and TRBJ2-5; D is unclear. The CDR3 runs to 14 residues. Between the trimmed V and J ends, which lost 1 base and 2 bases, there was a span of 8 bases. Germline V lookup: CDR1 KGHSH, CDR2 LQKENI. The CDR3 is CASSPRSQQETQYF. The CDR3 DNA reads as TGTGCCAGCTCACCACGCTCACAGCAAGAGACCCAGTACTTC.

V gene TRBV12-5 combines with J gene TRBJ2-1, with 8 bases identical to TRBD2. Per germline, CDR1 LGHNT and CDR2 FRNRAP. Germline trimming cut 6 bases from V and 5 bases from J; bases unmatched to any gene: 27. This CDR3 is 21 amino acids long. The CDR3 here is CASGLAARGGIIRGVNNEQFF. The CDR3 DNA follows: TGTGCTAGTGGCCTCGCGGCCCGGGGGGGGATTATTCGCGGGGTTAACAATGAGCAGTTCTTC. The variable domain in full, with the rest retrieved from reference TRBV12-5 and TRBJ2-1, is DARVTQTPRHKVTEMGQEVTMRCQPILGHNTVFWYRQTMMQGLELLAYFRNRAPLDDSGMPKDRFSAEMPDATLATLKIQPSEPRDSAVYFCASGLAARGGIIRGVNNEQFFGPGTRLTVL.

The CDR3 sequence: CASNQQGAMGDYIQYF. The CDR3 DNA reads TGTGCCAGCAACCAACAGGGGGCTATGGGGGATTACATTCAGTACTTC. This chain joins TRBV5-4 and TRBJ2-4; 9 bases line up with TRBD1. Trimming took 6 bases from V and 8 from J; bases not matched to a gene: 15. In germline, CDR1 is SGHNT, CDR2 YYREEE (reference sequence). The CDR3 is 16 residues long.

The genes are TRBV7-2 and TRBJ2-3; the match to TRBD2 covers 11 bases. The germline gives CDR1 SGHTA, CDR2 FQGNSA. The CDR3 is 15 residues long. The V gene end was trimmed by 9 bases and the J gene end by 0 bases; junction bases not matched to a gene: 5. In DNA, the CDR3 is TGTGCCAGTTTAGCGGGGGGGCCCAGCACAGATACGCAGTATTTT. Protein: CASLAGGPSTDTQYF.

As DNA, the CDR3 is TGTGCCAGCAGTCGGGACACCAGCTCTGGGGCCAACGTCCTGACTTTC. It encodes CASSRDTSSGANVLTF. This chain joins TRBV2 and TRBJ2-6; D is possibly TRBD1 (6 bases). This CDR3 is 16 amino acids long. Trimming shortened V by 5 bases and J by 0 bases, and 11 bases separated the two germline ends. Germline CDR1 is SNHLY and CDR2 is FYNNEI.

The gene calls are TRBV7-2 and TRBJ2-3; a possible D gene is TRBD1 (5 bases). Trimming took 0 bases from V and 6 from J, leaving 19 bases between them. The CDR3 is made up of 17 amino acids. The germline CDR1 and CDR2 sequences are SGHTA and FQGNSA. The CDR3 protein is CASSLAGPGLGSDTQYF. CDR3 nucleotide sequence: TGTGCCAGCAGCTTAGCGGGGCCGGGCCTTGGGTCGGATACGCAGTATTTT.